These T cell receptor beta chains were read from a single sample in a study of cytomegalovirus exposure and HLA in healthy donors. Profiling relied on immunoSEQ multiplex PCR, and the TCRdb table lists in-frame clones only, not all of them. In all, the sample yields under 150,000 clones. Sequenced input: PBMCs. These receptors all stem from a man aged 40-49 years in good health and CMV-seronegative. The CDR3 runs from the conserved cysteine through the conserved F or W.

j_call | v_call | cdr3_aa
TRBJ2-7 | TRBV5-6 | CASSFFGEQYF
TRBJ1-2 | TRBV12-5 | CASGFRGSNYGYTF
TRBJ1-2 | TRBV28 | CASSRLSWAGTHGYTF
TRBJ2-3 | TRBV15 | CATTPRAGVTDTQYF
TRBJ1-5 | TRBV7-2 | CASSLAGQGITQPQHF
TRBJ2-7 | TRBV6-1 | CASRWVAGAYEQYF
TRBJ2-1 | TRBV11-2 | CASSLGSGSYNEQFF
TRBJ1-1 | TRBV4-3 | CASSQGGGPLNTEAFF
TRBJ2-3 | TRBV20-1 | CSAPSLGQYF
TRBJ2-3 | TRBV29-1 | CSAGQTGDTQYF
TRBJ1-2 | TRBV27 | CASLGPGGSYTF
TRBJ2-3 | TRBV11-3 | CASSLNSLTDTQYF
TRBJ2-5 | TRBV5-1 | CASSLGALGGETQYF
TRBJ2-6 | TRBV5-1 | CASSLGGLTSGANVLTF
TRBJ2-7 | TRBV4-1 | CASSPGQGYYEQYF
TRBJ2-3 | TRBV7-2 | CASSQSVAEGTQYF
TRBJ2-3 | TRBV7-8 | CASSPRHITSTDTQYF
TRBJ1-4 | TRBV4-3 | CASSQDRGANEKLFF
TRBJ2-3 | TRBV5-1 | CASSGGLSGGTDTQYF
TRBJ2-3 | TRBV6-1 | CASSPLNTQYF
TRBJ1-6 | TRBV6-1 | CASSEGRPPGPLHF
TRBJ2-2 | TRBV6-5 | CASSYRQGASGELFF
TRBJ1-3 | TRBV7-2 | CASSYSDSRNTIYF
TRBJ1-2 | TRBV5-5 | CASSRRDWEYGYTF
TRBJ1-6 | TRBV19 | CASTPTGTTSPLHF
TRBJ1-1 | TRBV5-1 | CASSLGQMNTEAFF
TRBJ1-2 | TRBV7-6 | CASSRDRGGLYGYTF
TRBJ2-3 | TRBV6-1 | CASSGRGGTDTQYF
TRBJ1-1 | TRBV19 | CASSMAGQGGTEAFF
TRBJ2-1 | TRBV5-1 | CASSLGLAANNEQFF
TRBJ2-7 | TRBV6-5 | CASSPYRQGPQYF
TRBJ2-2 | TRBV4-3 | CASSQDSGTGGLGRTGELFF
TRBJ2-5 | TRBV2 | CATLPRGYQETQYF
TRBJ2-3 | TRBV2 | CASSEALAGTDTQYF
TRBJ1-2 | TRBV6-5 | CASSTSTGDYGYTF
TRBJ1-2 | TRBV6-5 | CASSTRTANYGYTF
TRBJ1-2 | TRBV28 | CASSSRQGANYGYTF
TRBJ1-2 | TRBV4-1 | CASSQDAGGNYGYTF
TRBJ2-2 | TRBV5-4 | CASSFVRNTGELFF
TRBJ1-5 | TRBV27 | CASSRAGQSWDQPQHF